This TCR beta chain appears in the sequencing data of a study of blood T cell repertoires in COVID-19. Overall study: Samples representing acute and convalescent COVID-19 were sourced from the United States, Italy and Spain.

CDR3 length: 16 residues. V was pared by 4 bases and J by 6 bases, with 8 bases of the junction left unmatched. Looked up from germline, CDR1 is MNHEY and CDR2 is SVGEGT. Participants spanned ages roughly 18 to 90 years and resided in over 20 US areas. Per the authors' pipeline: How many nucleated cells were present was estimated from reference gene primer amplification. Sequencing was performed with immunoSEQ multiplex PCR; in TCRdb, only in-frame clones are kept and a portion is missing. The DNA was the basis for D and trimming; V, J and clone size are from that table. Of approximately 240,000 clones listed, about 85% are singletons.

The chain carries TRBV6-2 or TRBV6-3 and TRBJ2-1; 11 bases align to TRBD2. The clonotype was recovered from a woman in her 30s with acute COVID-19. The sequencing input was PBMCs or T cells enriched from blood (not recorded which). The CDR3 sequence: CASSSRLAGGINEQFF. The DNA of the CDR3 is TGTGCCAGCAGTTCGCGTCTAGCGGGAGGTATCAATGAGCAGTTCTTC.